The 29 T cell receptor beta chains reported below all come from one sample, sequenced in a study. TCRdb used MiXCR to reprocess the 5' RACE reads, holding one entry per CDR3 protein. The sample has 3,000 or so distinct CDR3 sequences, 6.7% seen once. Specimen: total memory T cells from blood PBMCs. Regarding subset: transitional memory CD4+ T cells. These receptors came from a female donor with HIV.

This clonotype was counted between two and nine times. The chain carries TRBV15 and TRBJ1-5; a weak D match, TRBD1 (5 bases). V gave up 1 base and J gave up 2 bases, with 15 bases separating them. The germline V gene has CDR1 LNHNV and CDR2 YYDKDF (reference sequence). This CDR3 has 17 residues. CDR3: CATSRGEGARGNQPQHF. CDR3 nucleotides: TGTGCCACCAGCAGAGGGGAAGGGGCGCGGGGCAATCAGCCCCAGCATTTT.

By sample fraction, this clonotype is medium-sized. V gene TRBV4-3 combines with J gene TRBJ1-2, with a weak D call TRBD1 (5 bases). The length of the CDR3 is 15 residues. Germline V gene data show CDR1 as LGHNA and CDR2 as YSLEER. Trimming shortened V by 0 bases and J by 6 bases, and 14 bases separated the two germline ends. CDR3 sequence: CASSQDPEGWDGYTF. CDR3 nucleotides: TGCGCCAGCAGCCAAGATCCGGAGGGGTGGGATGGCTACACCTTC.

V and J are TRBV3-2 and TRBJ2-7; the listed D gene, TRBD1, was not tested against the DNA. TRBV3-2 is designated a pseudogene. The CDR3 sequence is 13 residues long. Here the CDR3 reads CASSLGQGYEQYV. The CDR3 DNA sequence: TGTGCCAGCAGCTTGGGACAGGGCTACGAGCAGTACGTC.

This clonotype is categorized as medium-sized (0.01 to 0.1%). This rearrangement joins TRBV7-2 to TRBJ2-3; D remains unclear. Germline CDR1 is SGHTA and CDR2 is FQGNSA. Trimming shortened V by 2 bases and J by 1 base, and 7 bases separated the two germline ends. CDR3 size: 14 residues. In nucleotides, the CDR3 is TGTGCCAGCAGCTTAATTACGGGCACAGATACGCAGTATTTT. Protein product: CASSLITGTDTQYF.

This clonotype is termed medium-sized. The gene calls are TRBV3-1 and TRBJ2-5; D is ambiguous. The length of the CDR3 is 14 residues. V was cut by 4 bases and J by 7 bases, with 16 bases left in between. Germline CDR1 LGHDT, CDR2 YNNKEL (reference sequence). CDR3 DNA sequence: TGTGCCAGCAGCCCTCGGACGGCGAGTGGGACCCAGTACTTC. It encodes CASSPRTASGTQYF.

By share, this clonotype counts as medium-sized. V usage is TRBV5-6 and J usage is TRBJ2-5, with D possibly being TRBD1 (6 bases). Germline V gene lookup returns CDR1 SGHDT and CDR2 YYEEEE. V shed 4 bases and J shed 5 bases, with 18 bases lying between them. This CDR3 comprises 15 residues. This CDR3 reads CASSTPPTGPETQYF. The CDR3 bases are TGTGCCAGCAGCACGCCACCCACAGGGCCGGAGACCCAGTACTTC.

This clonotype is medium-sized (0.01 to 0.1%) within its sample. The rearrangement links TRBV6-4 to TRBJ2-7; 9 nucleotides line up with TRBD2. The V and J ends lost 6 bases and 1 base, in that order; junction bases with no gene match: 10. Germline-derived CDR1 and CDR2 are MRHNA and SNTAGT. This CDR3 spans 16 amino acids. CDR3 residues: CASSASTSGRSYEQYV. The CDR3 DNA reads as TGTGCCAGCAGCGCCTCGACTAGCGGCCGGTCCTACGAGCAGTACGTC.

By share of the sample, this clonotype is medium-sized. V and J are TRBV6-1 and TRBJ1-1, with D perhaps matching TRBD1 (5 bases). The CDR3 is 13 amino acids. The germline V gene encodes CDR1 MNHNS and CDR2 SASEGT. Trimming removed 8 bases from V and 1 base from J, with 11 bases in between. CDR3 sequence: CASRGGGNTEAFF. The CDR3 region has the DNA TGTGCCAGCCGGGGCGGCGGGAACACTGAAGCTTTCTTT.

This clonotype counts as large. The rearrangement links TRBV10-3 to TRBJ1-1; D is uncertain. V was trimmed by 4 bases and J by 5 bases, leaving 11 bases between them. The germline V gene encodes CDR1 ENHRY and CDR2 SYGVKD. The CDR3 runs 13 residues. The CDR3 DNA reads TGTGCCATCAGTGTTGAGTACACGACTGAAGCTTTCTTT. Its protein product is CAISVEYTTEAFF.

This clonotype occurred a few times. V and J are TRBV18 and TRBJ2-2; unclear D gene. Germline V CDR1 and CDR2: KGHSH, LQKENI. CDR3 length: 14 residues. V was pared by 5 bases and J by 2 bases, with 9 bases between. Here the CDR3 reads CASSSDLNTGELFF. The CDR3 DNA reads as TGTGCCAGCTCATCAGACCTAAACACCGGGGAGCTGTTTTTT.

V is TRBV5-4 and J is TRBJ2-2, with D perhaps TRBD1 or TRBD2 (6 bases each). CDR3 length equals 14 residues. Germline loops: CDR1 SGHNT, CDR2 YYREEE (reference sequence). Between the trimmed V and J ends, which lost 1 base and 5 bases, there was a span of 9 bases. The CDR3 coding sequence is TGTGCCAGCAGCTTGAGGGGGAGGACCGGGGAGCTGTTTTTT. Protein: CASSLRGRTGELFF.

By sample fraction, this clonotype is medium-sized. The V gene is TRBV10-3, the J gene TRBJ1-1, with TRBD1 identical over 11 bases. The V gene end was trimmed by 6 bases and the J gene end by 4 bases; junction bases not matched to a gene: 10. From germline, CDR1 is ENHRY and CDR2 SYGVKD. CDR3 size: 16 residues. The CDR3 DNA follows: TGTGCCATCAGCTCTCCCACCGGGACAGGGGGCACTGAAGCTTTCTTT. It yields the protein CAISSPTGTGGTEAFF.

The CDR3 loop is CASSSSRTVNTGELFF. CDR3 coding DNA: TGTGCCAGCAGCTCGTCCAGGACAGTGAACACCGGGGAGCTGTTTTTT. This rearrangement joins TRBV11-2 to TRBJ2-2; tentatively, D is TRBD1 (6 bases). Germline CDR1 is SGHAT and CDR2 is FQNNGV. The CDR3 extends over 16 amino acids. Trimming removed 4 bases at V and 1 base at J, with 13 bases between.

In this sample, this clonotype is medium-sized (0.01 to 0.1%). V gene TRBV20-1 combines with J gene TRBJ2-1; no reliable D call. From germline, CDR1 is DFQATT and CDR2 SNEGSKA (reference sequence). This CDR3 spans 13 amino acids. Trimming pared 0 bases from V and 4 bases from J, leaving 7 bases between. The CDR3 here is CSAREPVYNEQFF. For the CDR3, the DNA is TGCAGTGCTAGAGAACCAGTTTACAATGAGCAGTTCTTC.

Judged by abundance, this clonotype is medium-sized. The gene calls are TRBV6-1 and TRBJ1-2; TRBD1 might be the D (5 bases). Per the germline V gene, CDR1 is MNHNS and CDR2 is SASEGT. The CDR3 contains 14 residues. The V end was cut by 6 bases, the J end by 4 bases, with 15 bases between. CDR3 loop: CASSARGASYGYTF. CDR3 coding DNA: TGTGCCAGCAGCGCGCGAGGGGCTAGCTATGGCTACACCTTC.

In this sample, this clonotype is medium-sized. This sequence joins TRBV30 and TRBJ1-2; D is uncertain. This CDR3 comprises 14 residues. CDR1 is GTSNPN and CDR2 is SVGIG in the germline V gene (reference sequence). Trimming removed 3 bases from V and 5 bases from J, with 16 bases in between. This CDR3 reads CAWSRLLVGYGYTF. The CDR3 DNA reads TGTGCCTGGAGCCGCCTTCTCGTGGGTTATGGCTACACCTTC. Full variable domain (rest looked up from reference TRBV30 and TRBJ1-2): SQTIHQWPATLVQPVGSPLSLECTVEGTSNPNLYWYRQAAGRGLQLLFYSVGIGQISSEVPQNLSASRPQDRQFILSSKKLLLSDSGFYLCAWSRLLVGYGYTFGSGTRLTVV.

By share of the sample, this clonotype is large. V is TRBV30 and J is TRBJ1-2; weak D call: TRBD1 (6 bases). From germline, CDR1 is GTSNPN and CDR2 SVGIG (reference sequence). V was cut by 2 bases and J by 7 bases, with 20 bases left in between. The CDR3 totals 15 residues. In DNA, the CDR3 is TGTGCCTGGAGTCCAAGACAGGAGATATCTACTGGCTACACCTTC. It encodes CAWSPRQEISTGYTF.

This chain uses TRBV7-2 with TRBJ1-6; D not certain. The V end lost 3 bases, the J end lost 7 bases, and 7 bases lay between the germline ends. CDR1 SGHTA and CDR2 FQGNSA come from the germline V gene. The CDR3 covers 13 residues. CDR3 nucleotide sequence: TGTGCCAGCAGCTTCACGGAAAATTCACCCCTCCACTTT. This codes for CASSFTENSPLHF.

By its share, this clonotype is medium-sized. The chain carries TRBV28 and TRBJ1-5, with TRBD1 matching over 7 bases. The CDR3 has 15 residues. CDR1 and CDR2 (germline): MDHEN, SYDVKM. The V segment lost 4 bases and the J segment 6 bases; nucleotides outside the gene matches: 9. In DNA form, the CDR3 reads TGTGCCAGCAGTTCCTCAGGGGGGGAGGCTCAGCCCCAGCATTTT. Protein product: CASSSSGGEAQPQHF.

This clonotype qualifies as large. The rearrangement links TRBV5-5 to TRBJ1-1, with D possibly matching TRBD1 (5 bases). Per germline, CDR1 SGHKS and CDR2 YYEKEE (reference sequence). The CDR3 loop spans 13 amino acids. V lost 0 bases and J lost 7, with 10 bases in between. CDR3 DNA: TGTGCCAGCAGCTTGGGGTGGGGCGGTGAAGCTTTCTTT. Translated: CASSLGWGGEAFF.

In this sample, this clonotype turned up a few times. The chain has TRBV30 and TRBJ1-1; D might be TRBD1 (5 bases). Trimming pared 1 base from V and 8 bases from J, leaving 11 bases between. The CDR3 is made up of 12 amino acids. The V gene's germline CDR1 is GTSNPN and CDR2 SVGIG (reference sequence). DNA for the CDR3: TGTGCCTGGAGTGCAAATAACAGGGAAGCTTTCTTT. It encodes CAWSANNREAFF.

This chain connects TRBV14 to TRBJ2-1; 9 bases line up with TRBD2. Germline trimming cut 4 bases from V and 8 bases from J; bases unmatched to any gene: 12. Per germline, CDR1 SGHDN and CDR2 FVKESK. The CDR3 runs 16 residues. CDR3 nucleotide sequence: TGTGCCAGCAGCCCAACTTTGGGGCGGGGGGGCTATGAGCAGTTCTTC. Translated, it gives CASSPTLGRGGYEQFF.

By its share, this clonotype is medium-sized. This sequence joins TRBV29-1 and TRBJ1-1; D is undetermined. Germline V gene lookup returns CDR1 SQVTM and CDR2 ANQGSEA. V lost 5 bases and J 4 bases, leaving 11 bases between the germline ends. This CDR3 is built from 12 residues. The CDR3 here is CSVFGRATEAFF. CDR3 in DNA: TGCAGCGTTTTTGGTAGAGCCACTGAAGCTTTCTTT.

By frequency in the sample, this clonotype is medium-sized (0.01 to 0.1%). The chain couples TRBV2 to TRBJ2-1, with 14 bases lining up with TRBD2. The ends lost 8 bases at V and 6 bases at J; junction bases unmatched: 0. This CDR3 contains 13 residues. The germline CDR1 and CDR2 sequences are SNHLY and FYNNEI. The chain's CDR3 is CASGTSGGNEQFF. The CDR3, as DNA: TGTGCCAGCGGGACTAGCGGGGGCAATGAGCAGTTCTTC. The full variable domain, with the rest looked up from reference TRBV2 and TRBJ2-1, is EPEVTQTPSHQVTQMGQEVILRCVPISNHLYFYWYRQILGQKVEFLVSFYNNEISEKSEIFDDQFSVERPDGSNFTLKIRSTKLEDSAMYFCASGTSGGNEQFFGPGTRLTVL.

The chain uses TRBV15 and TRBJ1-1; TRBD1 matches at 9 bases. This CDR3 comprises 12 residues. The trim removed 7 bases at V and 13 bases at J, leaving 10 bases unmatched. Germline V gene data show CDR1 as LNHNV and CDR2 as YYDKDF (reference sequence). CDR3 region: CATIRQGGALFF. In DNA, the CDR3 is TGTGCCACCATCCGACAGGGGGGGGCTCTTTTCTTT.

V usage is TRBV6-1 and J usage is TRBJ2-1; tentative D call: TRBD1 (6 bases). This CDR3 has 14 residues. Trimming removed 2 bases at V and 6 bases at J, with 11 bases between. Germline CDR1 reads MNHNS; CDR2 reads SASEGT. As DNA, the CDR3 is TGTGCCAGCAGTGAACAACAGGGAAGCAATGAGCAGTTCTTC. Translation gives CASSEQQGSNEQFF.

This clonotype was observed a few times. The chain uses TRBV7-2 and TRBJ1-1; possibly TRBD1 for D (6 bases). The CDR3 is 15 amino acids. Looked up from germline, CDR1 is SGHTA and CDR2 is FQGNSA. The V and J ends lost 3 bases and 1 base respectively, with 12 bases between them. The CDR3 sequence: CASSFGGATNTEAFF. The CDR3 DNA reads TGTGCCAGCAGCTTTGGGGGGGCTACGAACACTGAAGCTTTCTTT.

This clonotype qualifies as large. This chain links TRBV10-3 with TRBJ1-2; D is unclear. Trimming pared 0 bases from V and 1 base from J, leaving 3 bases between. This CDR3 comprises 13 residues. CDR1 is ENHRY and CDR2 is SYGVKD in the germline V gene. DNA of the CDR3: TGTGCCATCAGTGAGTCCGGTAACTATGGCTACACCTTC. This gives the protein CAISESGNYGYTF.

This clonotype was counted a few times. The chain is built from TRBV29-1 and TRBJ1-2; D gene ambiguous. The CDR3 contains 14 residues. In germline, CDR1 is SQVTM, CDR2 ANQGSEA. Trimming took off 3 bases at V and 8 bases at J, with 19 bases between the two ends. Written as DNA, the CDR3 is TGCAGCGTTGATCTCGTCCGGGCCGGAGAGGGCTACACCTTC. Translating gives CSVDLVRAGEGYTF.